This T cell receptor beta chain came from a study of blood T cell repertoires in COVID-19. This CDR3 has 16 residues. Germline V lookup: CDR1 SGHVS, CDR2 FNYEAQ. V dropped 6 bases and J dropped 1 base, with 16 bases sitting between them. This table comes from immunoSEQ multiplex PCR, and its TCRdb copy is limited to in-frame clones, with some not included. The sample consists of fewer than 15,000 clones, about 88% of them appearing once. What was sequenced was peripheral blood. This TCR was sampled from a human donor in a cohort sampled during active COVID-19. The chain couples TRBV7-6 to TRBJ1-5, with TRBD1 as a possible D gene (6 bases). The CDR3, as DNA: TGTGCCAGCAGTCCAGGGGCAGGGACCAGCAATCAGCCCCAGCATTTT. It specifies CASSPGAGTSNQPQHF.